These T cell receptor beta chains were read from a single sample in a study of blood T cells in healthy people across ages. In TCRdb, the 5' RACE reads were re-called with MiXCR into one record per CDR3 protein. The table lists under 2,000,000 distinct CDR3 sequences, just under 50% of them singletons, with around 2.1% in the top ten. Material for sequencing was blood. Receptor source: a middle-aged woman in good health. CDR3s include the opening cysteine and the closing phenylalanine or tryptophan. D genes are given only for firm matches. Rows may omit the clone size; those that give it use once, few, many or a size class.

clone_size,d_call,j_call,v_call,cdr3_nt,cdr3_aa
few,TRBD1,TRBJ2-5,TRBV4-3,TGCGCCAGCAGCCAAGGGGACAGGGAGGGGACCCAGTACTTC,CASSQGDREGTQYF
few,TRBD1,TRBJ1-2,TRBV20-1,TGCAGTGCTTCATCCCGGGACAGATGGATGTATGGCTACACCTTC,CSASSRDRWMYGYTF
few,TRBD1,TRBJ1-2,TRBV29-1,TGCAGCGTTGAAAGACAGGGAAGCTATGGCTACACCTTC,CSVERQGSYGYTF
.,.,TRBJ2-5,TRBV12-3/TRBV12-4,TGTGCCAGCAGTTTATGGACAGATTTCTACAATGAGCAGTACTTC,CASSLWTDFYNEQYF
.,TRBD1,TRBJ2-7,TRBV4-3,TGCGCCAGCAGCCGAGTACCGGGACAGGAGTACGAGCAGTACTTC,CASSRVPGQEYEQYF
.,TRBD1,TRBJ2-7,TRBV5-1,TGCGCCAGCACTCCCGGTGACAGGGGGCAGGAGCAGTACTTC,CASTPGDRGQEQYF
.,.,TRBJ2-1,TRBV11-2,TGTGCCAGCAGCTCTCCTTGGCGGGACGAGCAGTTCTTC,CASSSPWRDEQFF
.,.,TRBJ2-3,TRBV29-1,TGCAGCGTTAGGACAGACAGCACAGATACGCAGTATTTT,CSVRTDSTDTQYF
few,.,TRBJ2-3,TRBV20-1,TGCAGTGCTAGAGATTGGGGGGCAGATACGCAGTATTTT,CSARDWGADTQYF
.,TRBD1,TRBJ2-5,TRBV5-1,TGCGCCAGCAGAAAGGGACAGGGAGGACAAGAGACCCAGTACTTC,CASRKGQGGQETQYF
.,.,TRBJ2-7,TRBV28,TGTGCCAGCAGTTTGTCAACAGGGTTGATTTCCTACGAGCAGTACTTC,CASSLSTGLISYEQYF
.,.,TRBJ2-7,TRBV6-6,TGTGCCAGCACCGACTGGGCAGACCATAACGAGCAGTACTTC,CASTDWADHNEQYF
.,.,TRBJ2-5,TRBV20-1,TGCAGTGCTAGCAGGCTCCTCGGGACCCAGTACTTC,CSASRLLGTQYF
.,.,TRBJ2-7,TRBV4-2,TGTGCCAGCAGCCAAGACTACCGTGGCCCCGGCTACGAGCAGTACTTC,CASSQDYRGPGYEQYF
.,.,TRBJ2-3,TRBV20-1,TGCAGTGCTGATACAGGGTATACGCAGTATTTT,CSADTGYTQYF
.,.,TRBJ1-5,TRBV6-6,TGTGCCAGCAGTTACTCGAACAGCCTTCTAAATCAGCCCCAGCATTTT,CASSYSNSLLNQPQHF
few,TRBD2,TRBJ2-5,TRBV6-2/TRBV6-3,TGTGCCAGCAGTCTGACTAGCGCTTCGGAGACCCAGTACTTC,CASSLTSASETQYF
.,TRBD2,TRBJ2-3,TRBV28,TGTGCCAGCAGTTTTAGCGGGGGGGTCCCAGATACGCAGTATTTT,CASSFSGGVPDTQYF
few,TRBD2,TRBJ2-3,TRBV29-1,TGCAGCGTTGAAACGAGCGGGGATTGGGATACGCAGTATTTT,CSVETSGDWDTQYF
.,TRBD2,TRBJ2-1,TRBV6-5,TGTGCCAGCAGTTACTCGACAGGACTAGCGGGGGATTTCTACAATGAGCAGTTCTTC,CASSYSTGLAGDFYNEQFF
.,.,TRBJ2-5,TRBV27,TGTGCCAGCAGTTTCAGTGAGCCGGGAAGGCGAGAGGAGACCCAGTACTTC,CASSFSEPGRREETQYF
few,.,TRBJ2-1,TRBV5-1,TGCGCCAGCAGCTTGGAACAGTACAATGAGCAGTTCTTC,CASSLEQYNEQFF
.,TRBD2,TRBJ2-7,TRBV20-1,TGCAGTGCCCAGGCCGGGACTAGCGGAGGCTACGAGCAGTACTTC,CSAQAGTSGGYEQYF
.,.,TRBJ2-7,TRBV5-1,TGCGCCAGCAGCTTGTATGATTTTACGTACTTC,CASSLYDFTYF
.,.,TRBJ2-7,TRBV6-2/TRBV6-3,TGTGCCAGCAGGCCCGCTAGCGACTCCTACGAGCAGTACTTC,CASRPASDSYEQYF
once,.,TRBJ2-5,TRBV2,TGTGCCACCAGGGGGGGAATGGAGACCCAGTACTTC,CATRGGMETQYF
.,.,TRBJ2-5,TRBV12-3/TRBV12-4,TGTGCCAGCAGTTTAGTTGGTACAGATGCGAGGTACAATGAGCAGTACTTC,CASSLVGTDARYNEQYF
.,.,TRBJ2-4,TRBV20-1,TGCAGTGCCGCCCGCTCAGAGGGGAACATTCAGTACTTC,CSAARSEGNIQYF
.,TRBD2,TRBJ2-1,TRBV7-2,TGTGCCAGCAGCTTAGCGGGGACTAGCGTTTCCTACAATGAGCAGTTCTTC,CASSLAGTSVSYNEQFF
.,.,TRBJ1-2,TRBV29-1,TGCAGCGTCGAAAGGACCAGGGGTCATGGCTACACCTTC,CSVERTRGHGYTF
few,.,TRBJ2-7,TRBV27,TGTGCCAGCGGCCCCGGGGGCCATCTCCGCGAGCAGTACTTC,CASGPGGHLREQYF
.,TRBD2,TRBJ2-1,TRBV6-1,TGTGCCAGCAGTGACGCGGGCGGGGGGGCAAATGAGCAGTTCTTC,CASSDAGGGANEQFF
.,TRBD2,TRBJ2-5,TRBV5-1,TGCGCCGGCAGTTTGAGCGGGGGACAAGAGACCCAGTACTTC,CAGSLSGGQETQYF
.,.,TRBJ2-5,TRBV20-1,TGCAGTGCTAAAATACCGAGACTAGTATTTGAGCAGACCCAGTACTTC,CSAKIPRLVFEQTQYF
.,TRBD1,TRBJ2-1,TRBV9,TGTGCCAGCAGCGTAGCCGCCCGAACAGGGGGTGGTGAGCAGTTCTTC,CASSVAARTGGGEQFF
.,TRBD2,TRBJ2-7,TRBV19,TGTGCCAGTATGTCTAGCGGGGGACCCTACGAGCAGTACTTC,CASMSSGGPYEQYF
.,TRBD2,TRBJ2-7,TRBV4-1,TGCACCAGCAGCCAAGAGGGAGGGATCAACGAGCAGTACTTC,CTSSQEGGINEQYF